A selection of T cell receptor beta chains follows, all from one sample in a study of T cell responses to AZD1222 COVID-19 vaccine. Profiled with immunoSEQ multiplex PCR; TCRdb holds only in-frame clones, not every one. The data contain fewer than 150,000 clones, 92% of them singletons. The sequencing used peripheral blood, collected on day 0 of AZD1222 vaccination. Receptor source: an adult in good health. Both conserved end residues are part of each CDR3. A D gene is named only where the DNA matches it firmly. Rows give clone size only sometimes, using once, few, many, or a class for an expanded clone.

v_call	cdr3_length	d_call	j_call	clone_size	cdr3_nt	cdr3_aa
TRBV6-1	12	TRBD1	TRBJ1-1	-	TGTGCCAGCAGTGAGGGACAGCCAGAAGCTTTCTTT	CASSEGQPEAFF
TRBV7-6	16	TRBD2	TRBJ2-7	-	TGTGCCAGCAGCACAGAACCGACTAGCGGCTCCTACGAGCAGTACTTC	CASSTEPTSGSYEQYF
TRBV3-1/TRBV3-2	15	-	TRBJ1-5	-	TGTGCCAGCAGCCAATCCGACAGGAGCAATCAGCCCCAGCATTTT	CASSQSDRSNQPQHF
TRBV27	13	-	TRBJ2-3	-	TGTGCCAGCAGTTCCAGGGCGGGAGATACGCAGTATTTT	CASSSRAGDTQYF
TRBV7-2	14	-	TRBJ2-2	-	TGTGCCAGCAGCTTTAGGGGCCGTGGCGGGGAGCTGTTTTTT	CASSFRGRGGELFF
TRBV6-5	15	-	TRBJ1-1	-	TGTGCCAGCAAAATCCGGGACGGATATAACACTGAAGCTTTCTTT	CASKIRDGYNTEAFF
TRBV6-5	14	TRBD1	TRBJ1-2	-	TGTGCCAGCAGGCCGGGACAGGGTATTTTAGGCTACACCTTC	CASRPGQGILGYTF
TRBV4-3	16	-	TRBJ1-2	-	TGCGCCAGCAGCCAAGAGCGCGGACAGCCCACCAGAGGCTACACCTTC	CASSQERGQPTRGYTF
TRBV14	16	-	TRBJ2-1	-	TGTGCCAGCAGCCAAAGACCCCCAGGGGTAGGGTATGAGCAGTTCTTC	CASSQRPPGVGYEQFF
TRBV11-2	16	TRBD1	TRBJ2-7	-	TGTGCCAGCGGCAGCGTGGGGACAGGGGGCCGAAATGAGCAGTACTTC	CASGSVGTGGRNEQYF
TRBV6-6	15	TRBD2	TRBJ2-1	-	TGTGCCAGCAGTTACAAAGGACTAGCGGGCGCTGAGCAGTTCTTC	CASSYKGLAGAEQFF
TRBV20-1	11	-	TRBJ1-1	-	TGCAGTGCCTCCGATCACACTGAAGCTTTCTTT	CSASDHTEAFF
TRBV27	15	TRBD1	TRBJ2-7	-	TGTGCCAGCAGTACCGACAGGGCCGCCGACTACGAGCAGTACTTC	CASSTDRAADYEQYF
TRBV12-5	19	-	TRBJ2-3	once	TGTGCTAGTGGTTTGGTACTCTCAGGTCGTCTAGTTGGGGCAGATACGCAGTATTTT	CASGLVLSGRLVGADTQYF
TRBV28	12	-	TRBJ1-2	-	TGTGCCAGCAGTTTAATGGCCAAGGGCCACACCTTC	CASSLMAKGHTF
TRBV19	15	-	TRBJ1-2	-	TGTGCCAGTAGACAACCCGGAGCGGGGAAAGATGGCTACACCTTC	CASRQPGAGKDGYTF
TRBV18	18	-	TRBJ1-3	-	TGTGCCAGCTCACCCTCGATTTGGGCAGCCCACTCTGGAAACACCATATATTTT	CASSPSIWAAHSGNTIYF
TRBV19	13	-	TRBJ1-1	-	TGTGCCAGTAGTATTGCGCATACCACTGAAGCTTTCTTT	CASSIAHTTEAFF
TRBV11-2	15	-	TRBJ2-3	once	TGTGCCAGCAGCTTAGGTCCGGTGGGCACAGATACGCAGTATTTT	CASSLGPVGTDTQYF
TRBV4-3	13	-	TRBJ2-7	-	TGCGCCAGCAGCCAGGATAATTCTCTCGAGCAGTACTTC	CASSQDNSLEQYF
TRBV5-1	15	-	TRBJ1-2	few	TGCGCCAGCAGCTTGGTTAACGGGGCTCAGGGAGGCTACACCTTC	CASSLVNGAQGGYTF
TRBV25-1	13	TRBD1	TRBJ1-2	-	TGTGCCAGTAGGGACAGGGGCAACTATGGCTACACCTTC	CASRDRGNYGYTF
TRBV19	14	-	TRBJ2-2	-	TGTGCCAGTAGTTCCCGAGTGGCTACCGGGGAGCTGTTTTTT	CASSSRVATGELFF
TRBV27	15	TRBD2	TRBJ2-7	-	TGTGCCAGCAGTTCAATGACTAGCGGGACGTACGAGCAGTACTTC	CASSSMTSGTYEQYF
TRBV11-2	15	TRBD2	TRBJ2-5	-	TGTGCCAGCAGCGTATTAGCGGGAGGGTTGGAGACCCAGTACTTC	CASSVLAGGLETQYF
TRBV9	15	-	TRBJ1-1	-	TGTGCCAGCAGCGTAGTTATCGGGGTGAACACTGAAGCTTTCTTT	CASSVVIGVNTEAFF
TRBV6-5	15	-	TRBJ1-1	-	TGTGCCAGCAGTTACTCGGCGCAAAGGGACACTGAAGCTTTCTTT	CASSYSAQRDTEAFF
TRBV10-3	18	-	TRBJ2-2	-	TGTGCCATCAGTTTCCGGGACACAACAAAACCCAACACCGGGGAGCTGTTTTTT	CAISFRDTTKPNTGELFF
TRBV2	15	-	TRBJ1-2	-	TGTGCCAGCAGTGAAGAGCTTACAAAAAACTATGGCTACACCTTC	CASSEELTKNYGYTF
TRBV29-1	11	-	TRBJ2-2	-	TGCAGCGGGATGAACACCGGGGAGCTGTTTTTT	CSGMNTGELFF
TRBV11-2	13	-	TRBJ2-7	-	TGTGCCAGCAGCTTAACACCCGCTGGTCTACCGTACTTC	CASSLTPAGLPYF
TRBV19	17	-	TRBJ2-6	-	TGTGCCAGTAGCCCACGGACATTCCCCTCTGGGGCCAACGTCCTGACTTTC	CASSPRTFPSGANVLTF
TRBV5-1	15	-	TRBJ2-5	-	TGCGCCAGCAGCTTTACAGGGTCAGGAAAAGAGACCCAGTACTTC	CASSFTGSGKETQYF
TRBV2	16	TRBD2	TRBJ2-2	-	TGTGCCAGCAGGCCCGAGGGGCGGGGGGTTACCGGGGAGCTGTTTTTT	CASRPEGRGVTGELFF
TRBV6-6	14	-	TRBJ1-6	-	TGTGCCAGCAGCACGCGGGCCAGGAATTCACCCCTCCACTTT	CASSTRARNSPLHF
TRBV6-1	14	-	TRBJ1-4	few	TGTGCCAGCAGTGAAGAGTCAGGTTATGAAAAACTGTTTTTT	CASSEESGYEKLFF
TRBV6-5	14	-	TRBJ2-2	-	TGTGCCAGCAAAAAGACCCGTACCACCGGGGAGCTGTTTTTT	CASKKTRTTGELFF
TRBV19	14	-	TRBJ1-1	-	TGTGCCAGTAGTAATAAGCGCCCATACGCTGAAGCTTTCTTT	CASSNKRPYAEAFF
TRBV7-2	18	-	TRBJ1-5	once	TGTGCCAGCAGCTTAGGCTCGGCAGGGTCTTCGTGGAATCAGCCCCAGCATTTT	CASSLGSAGSSWNQPQHF
TRBV3-1/TRBV3-2	16	-	TRBJ1-4	-	TGTGCCAGCAGCCCAAGGCTTGCAGGGAATAATGAAAAACTGTTTTTT	CASSPRLAGNNEKLFF
TRBV9	16	TRBD2	TRBJ2-3	-	TGTGCCAGCACCGCCGGACTAGCGGGAGCAACAGATACGCAGTATTTT	CASTAGLAGATDTQYF
TRBV15	19	TRBD2	TRBJ2-3	-	TGTGCCACCAGCAGCCGACTAGCGGGGGGCCAGCTGTTCACAGATACGCAGTATTTT	CATSSRLAGGQLFTDTQYF
TRBV19	14	-	TRBJ1-1	-	TGTGCCAGTAGTAAACGACAGATGAACACTGAAGCTTTCTTT	CASSKRQMNTEAFF
TRBV7-2	17	-	TRBJ1-3	-	TGTGCCAGCAGCTTAGTTCAGGCCCGGCCCCGAGGGAACACCATATATTTT	CASSLVQARPRGNTIYF
TRBV6-2/TRBV6-3	17	-	TRBJ1-5	-	TGTGCCAGCAGTTACGCCCTTACAGGGTTGCCCAATCAGCCCCAGCATTTT	CASSYALTGLPNQPQHF
TRBV28	14	-	TRBJ2-3	-	TGTGCCAGCACCGCAGTGGGCTTCACAGATACGCAGTATTTT	CASTAVGFTDTQYF
TRBV2	14	-	TRBJ1-5	-	TGTGCCAGCAGTGAAGACACCGCGAATCAGCCCCAGCATTTT	CASSEDTANQPQHF
TRBV28	13	-	TRBJ2-1	-	TGTGCCAGCAGTTTTGGTCTGCAGGTTGCGCAGTTCTTC	CASSFGLQVAQFF